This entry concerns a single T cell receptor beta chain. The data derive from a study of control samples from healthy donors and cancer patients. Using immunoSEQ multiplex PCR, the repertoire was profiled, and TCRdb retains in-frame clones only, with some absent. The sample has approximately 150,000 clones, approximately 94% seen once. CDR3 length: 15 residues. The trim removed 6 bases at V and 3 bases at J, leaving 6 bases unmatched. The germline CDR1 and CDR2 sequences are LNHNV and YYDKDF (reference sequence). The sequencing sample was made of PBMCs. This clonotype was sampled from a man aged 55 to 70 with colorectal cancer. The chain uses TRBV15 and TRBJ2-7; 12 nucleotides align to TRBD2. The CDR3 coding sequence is TGTGCCACCAGACCTCTAGCGGGGGGGGTCTACGAGCAGTACTTC. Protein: CATRPLAGGVYEQYF.